Shown below are 17 T cell receptor beta chains from a single sample sequenced in a study of blood T cell repertoires in COVID-19. Clones were read by immunoSEQ multiplex PCR, and TCRdb kept only the in-frame ones, dropping some. The sample consists of 200,000 or so clones, about four fifths of them appearing once. Specimen: peripheral blood. The receptors here all came from an elderly woman with COVID-19, enrolled during active disease.

This chain's CDR3 is CASSQTLTGFYEQYF. The CDR3 nucleotides are TGTGCCAGCAGCCAGACCCTCACAGGGTTCTACGAGCAGTACTTC. The chain has TRBV3-1 (or the pseudogene TRBV3-2) and TRBJ2-7; maybe TRBD1 (6 bases). This CDR3 is 15 amino acids long. CDR1 LGHDT and CDR2 YNNKEL come from the germline V gene (reference sequence). V was cut by 3 bases and J by 3 bases, with 15 bases left in between.

This chain connects TRBV4-3 to TRBJ1-2, with D possibly TRBD1 on 5 matching bases. V was cut by 1 base and J by 4 bases, with 13 bases left in between. In germline, CDR1 is LGHNA, CDR2 YSLEER. The length of the CDR3 is 15 residues. CDR3 loop: CASSQVAGSGYGYTF. In DNA form, the CDR3 reads TGCGCCAGCAGCCAAGTGGCAGGGTCAGGCTATGGCTACACCTTC.

The chain employs TRBV4-1 and TRBJ2-5; a weak D match, TRBD1 (5 bases). From germline, CDR1 is MGHRA and CDR2 YSYEKL. The V gene lost 0 bases and the J gene lost 5 bases, with 16 bases spanning the gap. The CDR3 runs 16 residues. The CDR3 protein is CASSQDSAGMGETQYF. CDR3 DNA sequence: TGCGCCAGCAGCCAAGATTCGGCAGGGATGGGGGAGACCCAGTACTTC.

This chain joins TRBV6-1 and TRBJ1-5; possible D gene TRBD1, 5 bases. The CDR3 extends over 15 amino acids. V was clipped by 2 bases and J by 6 bases, with 14 bases between them. CDR1 and CDR2 (germline): MNHNS, SASEGT. CDR3 sequence reads: CASSENGGLIQPQHF. CDR3 nucleotide sequence: TGTGCCAGCAGTGAAAACGGGGGTTTGATTCAGCCCCAGCATTTT.

The V call is TRBV7-9, the J call TRBJ2-5; tentative D call: TRBD1 (5 bases). The V gene's germline CDR1 is SEHNR and CDR2 FQNEAQ (reference sequence). V was trimmed by 2 bases and J by 4 bases, leaving 11 bases between them. This CDR3 has 14 amino acids. DNA for the CDR3: TGTGCCAGCAGCTTATGGGCCCAGGGAGAGACCCAGTACTTC. It codes for CASSLWAQGETQYF.

The chain combines TRBV5-8 with TRBJ2-5; 10 bases are a match to TRBD2. The V and J ends lost 2 bases and 4 bases, in that order; junction bases with no gene match: 8. Per germline, CDR1 SGHTS and CDR2 YDEGEE. CDR3 size: 16 residues. Here the CDR3 reads CASSFGSGRFGETQYF. The CDR3 DNA reads as TGTGCCAGCAGCTTTGGTAGCGGGAGGTTCGGAGAGACCCAGTACTTC.

This clone was observed a single time. The chain links TRBV10-2 to TRBJ2-7; 7 positions match TRBD1. The CDR3 loop spans 17 amino acids. Trimming took 3 bases from V and 0 from J; bases not matched to a gene: 11. The germline gives CDR1 WSHSY, CDR2 SAAADI. CDR3: CASSEWGHRGSSYEQYF. The CDR3 region has the DNA TGCGCCAGCAGTGAATGGGGCCACAGGGGCAGCTCCTACGAGCAGTACTTC.

The rearrangement uses TRBV7-9 and TRBJ2-3; maybe TRBD2 (5 bases). The CDR3 covers 14 residues. V dropped 1 base and J dropped 5 bases, with 10 bases sitting between them. The V gene's germline CDR1 is SEHNR and CDR2 FQNEAQ (reference sequence). In nucleotides, the CDR3 is TGTGCCAGCAGCTTAGGTAACGGAGGAGATACGCAGTATTTT. It encodes CASSLGNGGDTQYF. Full variable domain (remainder filled in from reference TRBV7-9 and TRBJ2-3): DTGVSQNPRHKITKRGQNVTFRCDPISEHNRLYWYRQTLGQGPEFLTYFQNEAQLEKSRLLSDRFSAERPKGSFSTLEIQRTEQGDSAMYLCASSLGNGGDTQYFGPGTRLTVL.

The chain couples TRBV5-1 to TRBJ1-1, with a possible D match to TRBD1 (5 bases). Between the trimmed V and J ends, which lost 2 bases and 1 base, there was a span of 9 bases. In germline, CDR1 is SGHRS, CDR2 YFSETQ. The CDR3 covers 14 residues. The CDR3 region has the DNA TGCGCCAGCAGCTTCAGGGATAGGAACACTGAAGCTTTCTTT. It is translated as CASSFRDRNTEAFF.

This clone was recorded a few times. This chain uses TRBV4-2 with TRBJ1-5; D unclear. The CDR3 sequence is 15 residues long. CDR1 is LGHNA and CDR2 is YNFKEQ in the germline V gene. V lost 6 bases to trimming and J lost 0 bases, with 12 bases between them. DNA for the CDR3: TGTGCCAGCAGTGCAGGTGATTATAGCAATCAGCCCCAGCATTTT. This codes for CASSAGDYSNQPQHF.

The chain employs TRBV4-1 and TRBJ2-7, with D maybe TRBD2 (5 bases). The CDR3 is 14 residues long. Germline V gives CDR1 MGHRA, CDR2 YSYEKL. The V end was cut by 5 bases, the J end by 2 bases, with 13 bases between. DNA for the CDR3: TGCGCCAGCAGCTTGTGGACGGGAACCTACGAGCAGTACTTC. Translating it yields CASSLWTGTYEQYF.

The count of this clone is one. The rearrangement uses TRBV28 and TRBJ2-7; D gene ambiguous. There are 9 residues in the CDR3. Between the trimmed V and J ends, which lost 10 bases and 3 bases, there was a span of 4 bases. CDR1 and CDR2 from the germline V gene are MDHEN and SYDVKM. The CDR3 region is CATGYEQYF. The CDR3, as DNA: TGTGCCACCGGCTACGAGCAGTACTTC.

This rearrangement joins TRBV23-1 to TRBJ2-5, with D maybe TRBD1 (6 bases). TRBV23-1 is recorded as an ORF, its role being uncertain. The CDR3 totals 13 residues. The V end lost 7 bases, the J end lost 4 bases, and 13 bases lay between the germline ends. The CDR3 DNA reads TGCGCCAGCACTCGACAGGAAAGAGAGACCCAGTACTTC. Its protein is CASTRQERETQYF.

The chain couples TRBV28 to TRBJ1-2, with TRBD1 matching 7 bases. The J segment lost 7 bases and the V segment lost 3 bases, leaving 11 bases of the junction unmatched. CDR1 is MDHEN and CDR2 is SYDVKM in the germline V gene. The CDR3 extends over 15 amino acids. CDR3 nucleotides: TGTGCCAGCAGTTTTTTCGACAGGGTGATCGGTGGCTACACCTTC. Residues: CASSFFDRVIGGYTF.

CDR3 nucleotide sequence: TGTGCCAGCAGTTTATGGGTCTACTCACCCCTCCACTTT. Its protein product is CASSLWVYSPLHF. The chain recombines TRBV28 with TRBJ1-6; D gene ambiguous. The germline V gene has CDR1 MDHEN and CDR2 SYDVKM. With 0 bases removed from V and 10 bases from J, the gap between germline ends came to 7 bases. The CDR3 totals 13 residues.

The V call is TRBV19, the J call TRBJ2-1; TRBD2 matches 13 bases. The germline gives CDR1 LNHDA, CDR2 SQIVND (reference sequence). There are 17 residues in the CDR3. Trimming took 5 bases from V and 6 from J; bases not matched to a gene: 10. The CDR3 region has the DNA TGTGCCAGTAGTTCAATCCAGACTAGCGGGAGGTTCAATGAGCAGTTCTTC. Its translation is CASSSIQTSGRFNEQFF.

This clone showed up just a few times. The rearrangement joins TRBV21-1 to TRBJ1-2; no check of the table's D call, TRBD1, against the DNA was made. TRBV21-1 is recorded as a pseudogene. CDR3 length: 17 amino acids. The CDR3, as DNA: TGTGCCAGCAGCAAACCGAACCTAGGAATGGGGCGGAATGGCTACACCTTC. Amino acids: CASSKPNLGMGRNGYTF.